The 26 T cell receptor beta chains listed next were all sequenced from one sample in a study of T-cell memory formation after mild COVID-19 (dated by TCRdb to the early 2020s). The library was prepared using 5' RACE. Instrument on record: Illumina NovaSeq 6000. TCRdb reanalyzed the raw reads on its own, using fastp at Q25 for trimming and MiXCR for clone calling, and kept in-frame beta chains. Identical CDR3 proteins give one entry, which carries the most common genes and DNA. The sample records about 270,000 distinct CDR3 sequences, around 15% of which are singletons. Roughly 25% of the sample is held by the ten biggest clonotypes. The sequenced material came from PBMCs or a T cell subset sorted from them (not recorded which). These receptors came from a man aged 18 to 30 who had mild COVID-19 (a few samples of this study predate the infection). The sample titles of this study are shuffled in the database, so cell type and time point are left out; the donor was told from shared clones.

The V and J genes are TRBV4-1 and TRBJ2-1; 9 bases are a match to TRBD2. The germline gives CDR1 MGHRA, CDR2 YSYEKL. The CDR3 totals 18 residues. V trimming: 1 base; J trimming: 6 bases; junction bases outside the gene matches: 13. CDR3 in amino acids: CASSQVGLSSGEINEQFF. DNA of the CDR3: TGCGCCAGCAGCCAAGTCGGTCTTTCTAGCGGGGAGATCAATGAGCAGTTCTTC.

This rearrangement joins TRBV20-1 to TRBJ1-5; D is perhaps TRBD1 (5 bases). Between the trimmed V and J ends, which lost 2 bases and 0 bases, there was a span of 11 bases. Germline values: CDR1 DFQATT, CDR2 SNEGSKA (reference sequence). The CDR3 length is 15 residues. The CDR3 DNA reads TGCAGTGCTAGACAGGGAGGGTATAGCAATCAGCCCCAGCATTTT. Translating gives CSARQGGYSNQPQHF.

This clonotype was recorded at least ten times. The chain recombines TRBV7-9 with TRBJ1-4; maybe TRBD1 (6 bases). The CDR3 extends over 15 amino acids. V was shortened by 1 base and J by 5 bases, with 11 bases between the two germline ends. The V gene's germline CDR1 is SEHNR and CDR2 FQNEAQ (reference sequence). This CDR3 reads CASSLGGQGNEKLFF. Written as DNA, the CDR3 is TGTGCCAGCAGCTTAGGAGGGCAGGGGAATGAAAAACTGTTTTTT.

This clonotype has just a few counts. The chain links TRBV30 to TRBJ2-7, with TRBD2 as a possible D gene (6 bases). V shed 4 bases and J shed 2 bases, with 9 bases lying between them. The germline CDR1 and CDR2 sequences are GTSNPN and SVGIG (reference sequence). The CDR3 has 12 amino acids. The CDR3 loop is CAWTGETYEQYF. As DNA, the CDR3 is TGTGCCTGGACGGGGGAAACCTACGAGCAGTACTTC.

This clonotype has more than one count but fewer than ten. The chain combines TRBV6-2 or TRBV6-3 with TRBJ2-6, with D perhaps matching TRBD1 or TRBD2 (5 bases each). This CDR3 is built from 17 residues. Trimming cost V 5 bases and J 1 base, with 15 bases left between them. Per germline, CDR1 MNHEY and CDR2 SVGEGT. DNA of the CDR3: TGTGCCAGCAGTCCCTGGACGGGACCGTCTGGGGCCAACGTCCTGACTTTC. This translates into CASSPWTGPSGANVLTF.

The chain joins TRBV3-1 to TRBJ1-1, with D tentatively TRBD1 (5 bases). Germline assignment: CDR1 LGHDT and CDR2 YNNKEL (reference sequence). The CDR3 loop spans 15 amino acids. V was clipped by 4 bases and J by 0 bases, with 12 bases between them. CDR3 loop: CASSLPGALNTEAFF. Written as DNA, the CDR3 is TGTGCCAGCAGCCTACCTGGGGCCTTGAACACTGAAGCTTTCTTT.

The chain links TRBV12-3 or TRBV12-4 to TRBJ2-3, with D unresolved. V was clipped by 6 bases and J by 2 bases, with 6 bases between them. This CDR3 spans 12 amino acids. CDR3 bases: TGTGCCAGCAGCCACTACACAGATACGCAGTATTTT. As protein: CASSHYTDTQYF.

This clonotype was counted between two and nine times. The rearrangement joins TRBV5-5 to TRBJ1-6; the match to TRBD1 covers 7 bases. With V trimmed by 6 bases and J by 7 bases, 7 bases remained unmatched. Germline V CDR1 and CDR2: SGHKS, YYEKEE (reference sequence). The CDR3 has 14 residues. The DNA of the CDR3 is TGTGCCAGCACGCCCCGGACAGGCAATTCACCCCTCCACTTT. Translated: CASTPRTGNSPLHF.

This chain links TRBV29-1 with TRBJ1-1, with 7 nucleotides matching TRBD1. There are 14 residues in the CDR3. The ends lost 7 bases at V and 0 bases at J; junction bases unmatched: 8. CDR1 and CDR2 from the germline V gene are SQVTM and ANQGSEA. CDR3 DNA: TGCAGCGCCCGACCGACAGGGATGAACACTGAAGCTTTCTTT. Its translation is CSARPTGMNTEAFF.

This clonotype was seen only a few times. The rearrangement joins TRBV4-2 to TRBJ2-5, with TRBD2 matching 8 bases. J gave up 5 bases and V 4 bases, and 3 bases lay outside the gene matches. The CDR3 spans 13 residues. CDR1 is LGHNA, CDR2 YNFKEQ, per germline. Written as DNA, the CDR3 is TGTGCCAGCAGCCGGGGACTAGTTGAGACCCAGTACTTC. It translates to CASSRGLVETQYF.

CDR3 region: CASSLGTSGGLNEQFF. CDR3 sequence (DNA): TGTGCCAGCAGTTTAGGGACTAGCGGGGGACTGAATGAGCAGTTCTTC. The V call is TRBV12-3 or TRBV12-4, the J call TRBJ2-1; 13 nucleotides match TRBD2. The CDR3 is made up of 16 amino acids. V dropped 1 base and J dropped 7; count of bases not matched to a gene: 4.

This clonotype has just a few counts. This sequence joins TRBV5-1 and TRBJ2-7; D is possibly TRBD2 (6 bases). The CDR3 extends over 13 amino acids. Between the trimmed V and J ends, which lost 4 bases and 3 bases, there was a span of 11 bases. Germline V gene sequence: CDR1 SGHRS, CDR2 YFSETQ. CDR3 protein: CASSAGTFYEQYF. In DNA form, the CDR3 reads TGCGCCAGCAGCGCCGGGACTTTCTACGAGCAGTACTTC. The variable domain in full, completed from reference TRBV5-1 and TRBJ2-7, reads KAGVTQTPRYLIKTRGQQVTLSCSPISGHRSVSWYQQTPGQGLQFLFEYFSETQRNKGNFPGRFSGRQFSNSRSEMNVSTLELGDSALYLCASSAGTFYEQYFGPGTRLTVT.

The rearrangement links TRBV20-1 to TRBJ2-2, with D hard to call. Per the germline V gene, CDR1 is DFQATT and CDR2 is SNEGSKA (reference sequence). Trimming pared 3 bases from V and 0 bases from J, leaving 8 bases between. This CDR3 is 14 amino acids long. CDR3 amino acids: CSASDTANTGELFF. CDR3 nucleotide sequence: TGCAGTGCTAGCGACACCGCGAACACCGGGGAGCTGTTTTTT.

This clonotype was counted only a few times. The rearrangement uses TRBV4-2 and TRBJ2-3; D is tentatively TRBD1 or TRBD2 (5 bases each). V gave up 0 bases and J gave up 8 bases, with 12 bases separating them. The CDR3 has 14 amino acids. The germline gives CDR1 LGHNA, CDR2 YNFKEQ. CDR3 nucleotide sequence: TGTGCCAGCAGCCAAGATCGTGAGGGGCCTACGCAGTATTTT. It specifies CASSQDREGPTQYF.

The rearrangement joins TRBV5-4 to TRBJ2-7, with TRBD1 as a possible D gene (5 bases). V lost 2 bases and J 5 bases, leaving 11 bases between the germline ends. Germline V lookup: CDR1 SGHNT, CDR2 YYREEE (reference sequence). The CDR3 length is 13 residues. CDR3 residues: CASSFQGTDEQYF. CDR3 sequence (DNA): TGTGCCAGCAGCTTTCAGGGCACCGACGAGCAGTACTTC.

The chain joins TRBV6-2 or TRBV6-3 to TRBJ2-3; the match to TRBD2 covers 13 bases. The CDR3 length is 16 residues. With 5 bases clipped from V and 3 bases from J, the junction kept 5 bases outside the gene matches. Germline assignment: CDR1 MNHEY and CDR2 SVGEGT. CDR3 nucleotides: TGTGCCAGCAGTCCTACGACTAGCGGGGGGACAGATACGCAGTATTTT. Its protein product is CASSPTTSGGTDTQYF.

This chain connects TRBV24-1 to TRBJ1-5; D gene unclear. Germline CDR1 and CDR2: KGHDR and SFDVKD. CDR3 length equals 12 residues. The V and J ends lost 3 bases and 5 bases respectively, with 4 bases between them. DNA for the CDR3: TGTGCCACCAGTGATCCGCATCAGCCCCAGCATTTT. Translated: CATSDPHQPQHF.

This chain links TRBV6-5 with TRBJ2-7; D is possibly TRBD1 (6 bases). The CDR3 extends over 14 amino acids. Trimming removed 6 bases from V and 1 base from J, with 13 bases in between. Germline CDR1 and CDR2: MNHEY and SVGAGI. The CDR3 nucleotides are TGTGCCAGCAGCCGCCGGGACAAGTCCTACGAGCAGTACTTC. Translating it yields CASSRRDKSYEQYF.

The chain is built from TRBV5-1 and TRBJ2-5, with a weak D call TRBD2 (6 bases). The germline CDR1 and CDR2 sequences are SGHRS and YFSETQ. V was clipped by 7 bases and J by 3 bases, with 19 bases between them. CDR3 length equals 15 residues. CDR3 nucleotides: TGCGCCAGCCTTCGGGGCATCGGGAGAAAAGAGACCCAGTACTTC. Translated, it gives CASLRGIGRKETQYF.

This clonotype has just a few counts. V is TRBV7-9 and J is TRBJ1-5; the D is unclear. In germline, CDR1 is SEHNR, CDR2 FQNEAQ (reference sequence). Between the trimmed V and J ends, which lost 1 base and 9 bases, there was a span of 7 bases. CDR3 size: 12 residues. Here the CDR3 DNA reads TGTGCCAGCAGCTTAGAAGATGGGCCCCAGCATTTT. Its protein is CASSLEDGPQHF.

The chain recombines TRBV10-3 with TRBJ1-2; possibly TRBD1 for D (5 bases). V lost 3 bases to trimming and J lost 10 bases, with 9 bases between them. CDR1 is ENHRY and CDR2 is SYGVKD in the germline V gene. The CDR3 runs to 11 residues. CDR3 bases: TGTGCCATCAGTGATCAGGGTGACTACACCTTC. This gives the protein CAISDQGDYTF.

The genes are TRBV5-4 and TRBJ2-6, with D uncertain. The germline gives CDR1 SGHNT, CDR2 YYREEE (reference sequence). Trimming pared 4 bases from V and 0 bases from J, leaving 14 bases between. The CDR3 runs to 17 residues. Here the CDR3 reads CASSVARGFSGANVLTF. The CDR3 DNA reads as TGTGCCAGCAGCGTTGCACGCGGCTTCTCTGGGGCCAACGTCCTGACTTTC.

This clonotype was counted between two and nine times. The J gene is TRBJ2-2, the V gene TRBV28; TRBD1 is a possible D gene (5 bases). V was clipped by 5 bases and J by 6 bases, with 10 bases between them. CDR1 and CDR2 (germline): MDHEN, SYDVKM. This CDR3 has 13 amino acids. CDR3 nucleotides: TGTGCCAGCAGTCTGGGGCTTCCCGGGGAGCTGTTTTTT. Translating it yields CASSLGLPGELFF.

In this sample, this clonotype turned up a few times. This chain joins TRBV19 and TRBJ2-3, with 8 bases lining up with TRBD1. The germline V gene has CDR1 LNHDA and CDR2 SQIVND (reference sequence). This CDR3 has 15 residues. Trimming at V came to 3 bases and at J to 3 bases, leaving 5 bases not matched to a gene. The CDR3 region is CASSIRDRSTDTQYF. The CDR3 coding sequence is TGTGCCAGTAGTATCCGGGACAGGTCAACAGATACGCAGTATTTT.

J is TRBJ2-4 and V is TRBV5-1, with 8 positions matching TRBD1. J gave up 3 bases and V 4 bases, and 9 bases lay outside the gene matches. Germline V gene sequence: CDR1 SGHRS, CDR2 YFSETQ. This CDR3 has 16 amino acids. As DNA, the CDR3 is TGCGCCAGCAGCGAAGCCGGGACAGGTTACAAAAACATTCAGTACTTC. It codes for CASSEAGTGYKNIQYF.

The chain is built from TRBV20-1 and TRBJ2-7, with D unresolved. Germline-derived CDR1 and CDR2 are DFQATT and SNEGSKA (reference sequence). This CDR3 comprises 11 residues. V gave up 3 bases and J gave up 2 bases, with 5 bases separating them. Here the CDR3 DNA reads TGCAGTGCTAGCAACCCCTACGAGCAGTACGTC. Its protein is CSASNPYEQYV.